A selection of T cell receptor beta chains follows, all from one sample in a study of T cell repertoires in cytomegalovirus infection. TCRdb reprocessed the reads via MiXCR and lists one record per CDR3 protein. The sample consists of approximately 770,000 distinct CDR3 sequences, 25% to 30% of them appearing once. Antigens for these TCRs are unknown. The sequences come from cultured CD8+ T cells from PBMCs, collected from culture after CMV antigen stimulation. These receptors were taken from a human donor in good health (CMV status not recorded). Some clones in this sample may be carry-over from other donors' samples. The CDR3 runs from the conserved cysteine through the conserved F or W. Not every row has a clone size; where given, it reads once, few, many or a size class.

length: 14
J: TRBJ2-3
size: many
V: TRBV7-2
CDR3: CASSLAGEADTQYF

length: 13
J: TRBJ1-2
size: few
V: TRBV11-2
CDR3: CASSSPRFYGYTF

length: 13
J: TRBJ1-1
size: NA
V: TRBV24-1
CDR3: CATSEAGLDEAFF

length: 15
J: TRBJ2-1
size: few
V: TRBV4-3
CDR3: CASSQESAWGNEQFF

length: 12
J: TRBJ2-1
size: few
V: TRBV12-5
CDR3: CASGLGKNEQFF

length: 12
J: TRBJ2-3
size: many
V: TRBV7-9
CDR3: CASSLGDKAQYF

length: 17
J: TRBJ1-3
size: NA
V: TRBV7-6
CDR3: CASSSRGRQGKGNTIYF

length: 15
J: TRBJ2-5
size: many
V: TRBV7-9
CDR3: CASSFPDRVGETQYF

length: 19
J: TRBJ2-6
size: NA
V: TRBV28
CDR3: CASRAPLGLAGPGANVLTF

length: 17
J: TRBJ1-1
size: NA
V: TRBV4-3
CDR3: CASSQAVWVEGNTEAFF

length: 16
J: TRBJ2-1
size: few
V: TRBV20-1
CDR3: CSARDPGSGGYNEQFF

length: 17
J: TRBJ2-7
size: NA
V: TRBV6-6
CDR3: CASSYAKTGTEWGEQYF

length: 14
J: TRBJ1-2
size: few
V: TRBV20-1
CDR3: CSARDGDRSGGYTF

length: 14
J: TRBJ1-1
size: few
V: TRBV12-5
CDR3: CASGLSDTQTEAFF

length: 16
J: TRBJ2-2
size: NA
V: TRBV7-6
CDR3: CASSRGTGVNTGELFF

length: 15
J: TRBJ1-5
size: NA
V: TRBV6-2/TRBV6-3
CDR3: CASSPDRGLVQPQHF

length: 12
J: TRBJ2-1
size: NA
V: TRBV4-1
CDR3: CASSQPDLGQFF

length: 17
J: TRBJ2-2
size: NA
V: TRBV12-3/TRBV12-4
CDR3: CASSLASGGPGTGELFF